This TCR beta chain was found in a study of T cell changes during pregnancy in multiple sclerosis (dated by TCRdb to between 2018 and 2021). Regarding the complete study: Changes in the T cell repertoire over the course of pregnancy were examined in this study in women with multiple sclerosis.

The library was obtained by the immunoSEQ multiplex PCR assay. Not all clones reach the TCRdb copy of this immuneACCESS table, which keeps in-frame sequences only. Checked studies attribute under half of the gap to unresolved V genes and leave the rest unexplained. Within this sample are more than 80,000 clones, with under 95% of them counted one time only. Around 1.5% of the sample is taken by the ten largest. As for this clone: Which antigen it targets is not known. The record has no base qualities; no much larger clone is one base away.

The germline V gene provides CDR1 SNHLY and CDR2 FYNNEI. Counted from cysteine to phenylalanine, this CDR3 has 21 amino acids. Only the CDR3 DNA stays, 63 bases, in frame from base 1. Trimming leaves V shorter by 6 bases and J shorter by 4 bases, with the junction holding 21 bases beyond the gene matches. The TCR originated in a female donor with multiple sclerosis, enrolled in a pregnancy study. The sample in question was peripheral blood, obtained after pregnancy. The sequence links TRBV2 to TRBJ2-1; 13 central bases correspond to TRBD2. The nucleotides are TGTGCCAGCAGAAAAGACAGGATTTCGGGACTAGCGGGGAGCGGATACAATGAGCAGTTCTTC. Translation gives CASRKDRISGLAGSGYNEQFF.